This T cell receptor beta chain stems from a study of blood T cells in healthy people across ages. To note about this clonotype: Its antigen is undetermined. This could be a read error, since a much larger clone is one nucleotide away.

Whole-study findings and limits: Both higher diversity and more naive CD4+ cells marked long-lived donors when set against aged donors. A roughly linear age-dependent decrease characterized TCR beta diversity per million T cells. Total diversity from one million sequenced T cells was likely underestimated.

Trimming took off 7 bases at V and 0 bases at J, with 17 bases between the two ends. The CDR3 is made up of 16 amino acids. Germline lookup yields CDR1 SGHKS and CDR2 YYEKEE (reference sequence). For the second PCR, which ran for about 6 to 12 cycles, a sample-barcoded 5' primer and a J-beta primer mix were used. A single record per CDR3 protein comes from TCRdb applying MiXCR to the 5' RACE reads. The data hold some 1.5 million distinct CDR3 sequences, with around 40% observed a single time. Sequencing used blood. V is TRBV5-5 and J is TRBJ2-1; D perhaps matches TRBD2 (6 bases). The sequence was collected from a woman in her late teens or twenties in good health. The CDR3 nucleotides are TGTGCCAGCGGTCCCGGGGGAGCGGCCTCCTACAATGAGCAGTTCTTC. Residues: CASGPGGAASYNEQFF.